The 9 T cell receptor beta chains given below trace back to one sample, sequenced in a study of radiotherapy plus CTLA-4 blockade in lung cancer. Profiled with immunoSEQ multiplex PCR; TCRdb holds only in-frame clones, not every one. This table holds 35,000 to 45,000 clones, roughly two thirds found once. Material: peripheral blood, obtained from a patient treated with radiotherapy plus ipilimumab. The source of these receptors is a human donor with non-small cell lung cancer who had stable disease on radiotherapy plus ipilimumab.

CDR3 residues: CASKESSLDYGYTF. CDR3 DNA: TGTGCCAGCAAGGAGAGCTCTCTAGACTATGGCTACACCTTC. This chain links TRBV2 with TRBJ1-2; D is uncertain. CDR3 length: 14 amino acids. With 7 bases removed from V and 3 bases from J, the gap between germline ends came to 15 bases. The germline V gene encodes CDR1 SNHLY and CDR2 FYNNEI. Drawing the rest from reference TRBV2 and TRBJ1-2, the complete variable domain is EPEVTQTPSHQVTQMGQEVILRCVPISNHLYFYWYRQILGQKVEFLVSFYNNEISEKSEIFDDQFSVERPDGSNFTLKIRSTKLEDSAMYFCASKESSLDYGYTFGSGTRLTVV.

This clone has only a few counts. The V call is TRBV5-6, the J call TRBJ2-5; no firm D call. V lost 2 bases and J lost 4, with 6 bases in between. The germline V gene encodes CDR1 SGHDT and CDR2 YYEEEE. The CDR3 covers 12 residues. The CDR3 loop is CASSFGRETQYF. The CDR3 DNA sequence: TGTGCCAGCAGCTTTGGCAGAGAGACCCAGTACTTC.

The rearrangement uses TRBV7-9 and TRBJ2-2; possible D gene TRBD1, 6 bases. Germline CDR1 reads SEHNR; CDR2 reads FQNEAQ (reference sequence). The CDR3 extends over 15 amino acids. Trimming took off 1 base at V and 4 bases at J, with 10 bases between the two ends. The CDR3 nucleotides read TGTGCCAGCAGCTTAGAAACAGGGTCCACCGGGGAGCTGTTTTTT. Translating gives CASSLETGSTGELFF.

The J gene is TRBJ2-1, the V gene TRBV10-3; the match to TRBD1 covers 8 bases. Per germline, CDR1 ENHRY and CDR2 SYGVKD. The CDR3 spans 15 residues. J was trimmed by 6 bases and V by 6 bases; bases with no gene match: 10. The CDR3 sequence is CAIRPGQGGRNEQFF. As DNA, the CDR3 is TGTGCCATCAGACCAGGACAGGGTGGTCGCAATGAGCAGTTCTTC.

The sample holds a few counts of this clone. The chain has TRBV5-4 and TRBJ2-5, with D possibly being TRBD1 (5 bases). V shed 3 bases and J shed 2 bases, with 8 bases lying between them. The length of the CDR3 is 13 residues. Germline CDR1 SGHNT, CDR2 YYREEE (reference sequence). CDR3 amino acids: CASSSRVQETQYF. The CDR3 DNA follows: TGTGCCAGCAGCTCCAGGGTTCAAGAGACCCAGTACTTC.

This chain connects TRBV30 to TRBJ1-5; D perhaps matches TRBD1 (5 bases). This CDR3 is 13 amino acids long. CDR1 is GTSNPN, CDR2 SVGIG, per germline (reference sequence). V was cut by 0 bases and J by 9 bases, with 12 bases left in between. The CDR3 bases are TGTGCCTGGAGTGTTTCTGGGGCGATGCCCCAGCATTTT. This encodes CAWSVSGAMPQHF.

V is TRBV7-8 and J is TRBJ1-1; 8 bases match TRBD1. Germline CDR1 reads SGHVS; CDR2 reads FQNEAQ. J lost 2 bases, V lost 4 bases, and 3 bases had no gene match. CDR3 size: 14 residues. The CDR3 DNA reads TGTGCCAGCAGCTCAGGGGGCTTTAACACTGAAGCTTTCTTT. It is translated as CASSSGGFNTEAFF.

V usage is TRBV5-1 and J usage is TRBJ1-5; D is perhaps TRBD1 (5 bases). The CDR3 totals 17 residues. Germline V CDR1 and CDR2: SGHRS, YFSETQ. V was cut by 3 bases and J by 2 bases, with 18 bases left in between. The CDR3 DNA sequence: TGCGCCAGCAGCTCCCGGCCCCGCGGGACGGGCAATCAGCCCCAGCATTTT. Translating it yields CASSSRPRGTGNQPQHF.

The chain employs TRBV5-1 and TRBJ1-2; D uncertain. V shed 0 bases and J shed 2 bases, with 5 bases lying between them. The CDR3 has 13 amino acids. The germline V gene has CDR1 SGHRS and CDR2 YFSETQ. The CDR3 region has the DNA TGCGCCAGCAGCTTGGCTCTAAACTATGGCTACACCTTC. Protein: CASSLALNYGYTF.